The 22 T cell receptor beta chains reported below all come from one sample, sequenced in a study of blood T cell repertoires in COVID-19. Sequenced by immunoSEQ multiplex PCR; TCRdb stores in-frame clones only, minus some. The table records under 500,000 clones, 85% to 90% of them present only once. The sample comprised peripheral blood. These receptors originate from a woman aged 30 to 39 with acute or convalescent COVID-19.

The chain recombines TRBV14 with TRBJ2-3; 9 positions match TRBD1. The CDR3 loop spans 18 amino acids. J was trimmed by 0 bases and V by 4 bases; bases with no gene match: 11. Germline V lookup: CDR1 SGHDN, CDR2 FVKESK. For the CDR3, the DNA is TGTGCCAGCAGCCTCAACCGTTGGACAGGGGCTAGCACAGATACGCAGTATTTT. This sequence encodes CASSLNRWTGASTDTQYF.

The rearrangement joins TRBV5-1 to TRBJ1-5, with a tentative D call TRBD1 (5 bases). Germline CDR1 reads SGHRS; CDR2 reads YFSETQ. CDR3 size: 17 residues. Trimming removed 0 bases from V and 3 bases from J, with 16 bases in between. CDR3 DNA: TGCGCCAGCAGCTTGGGAGTGGGGGAGGGGTACAATCAGCCCCAGCATTTT. Translated: CASSLGVGEGYNQPQHF. The full variable domain, rest sourced from reference TRBV5-1 and TRBJ1-5, is KAGVTQTPRYLIKTRGQQVTLSCSPISGHRSVSWYQQTPGQGLQFLFEYFSETQRNKGNFPGRFSGRQFSNSRSEMNVSTLELGDSALYLCASSLGVGEGYNQPQHFGDGTRLSIL.

This sequence joins TRBV29-1 and TRBJ1-1, with D perhaps TRBD1 (5 bases). Looked up from germline, CDR1 is SQVTM and CDR2 is ANQGSEA. The CDR3 covers 13 residues. V lost 7 bases and J lost 5, with 17 bases in between. CDR3: CSADGGRRTEAFF. Written as DNA, the CDR3 is TGCAGCGCAGACGGGGGTAGAAGGACTGAAGCTTTCTTT.

This clone has only one observation. The V and J genes are TRBV6-6 and TRBJ2-1; 12 positions agree with TRBD2. Germline CDR1 reads MNHNY; CDR2 reads SVGAGI (reference sequence). The CDR3 sequence is 12 residues long. V trimming: 7 bases; J trimming: 10 bases; junction bases outside the gene matches: 2. Here the CDR3 DNA reads TGTGCCAGCATTACTAGCGGGGGGGAGCAGTTCTTC. It is translated as CASITSGGEQFF.

The gene calls are TRBV28 and TRBJ2-5; a weak D match, TRBD1 (5 bases). Germline values: CDR1 MDHEN, CDR2 SYDVKM. The CDR3 loop spans 14 amino acids. The ends were cut back, 6 bases at V and 5 bases at J, with 16 bases in the middle. The CDR3 DNA follows: TGTGCCAGCAGCGAATCAGGGCCTCGGGAGACCCAGTACTTC. The encoded protein is CASSESGPRETQYF.

The gene calls are TRBV7-9 and TRBJ2-5; D possibly corresponds to TRBD1 (6 bases). This CDR3 is 19 amino acids long. From germline, CDR1 is SEHNR and CDR2 FQNEAQ (reference sequence). The ends were cut back, 2 bases at V and 5 bases at J, with 27 bases in the middle. CDR3 residues: CASSLSSYGGRTFAETQYF. DNA for the CDR3: TGTGCCAGCAGCTTAAGTTCCTATGGGGGCAGGACGTTTGCGGAGACCCAGTACTTC.

The chain links TRBV6-1 to TRBJ2-5, with D hard to call. Germline V CDR1 and CDR2: MNHNS, SASEGT. This CDR3 contains 13 residues. The V and J ends lost 3 bases and 7 bases respectively, with 12 bases between them. CDR3 DNA: TGTGCCAGCAGTGACAACGACCCGGGGACCCAGTACTTC. It yields the protein CASSDNDPGTQYF.

The chain has TRBV2 and TRBJ1-3; TRBD1 agrees at 10 bases. There are 15 residues in the CDR3. Germline CDR1 SNHLY, CDR2 FYNNEI. V lost 8 bases and J lost 4; bases outside the gene matches: 8. DNA of the CDR3: TGTGCCAGCGGAGACAGGGGGCGTCGGGGAAACACCATATATTTT. It is translated as CASGDRGRRGNTIYF.

The chain couples TRBV9 to TRBJ1-2; tentative D call: TRBD1 (5 bases). The germline CDR1 and CDR2 sequences are SGDLS and YYNGEE. This CDR3 has 12 residues. Between the trimmed V and J ends, which lost 6 bases and 7 bases, there was a span of 13 bases. CDR3 residues: CASIYTGFGYTF. CDR3 in DNA: TGTGCCAGCATTTATACAGGATTTGGCTACACCTTC.

The chain couples TRBV11-3 to TRBJ2-5, with TRBD2 matching over 10 bases. From germline, CDR1 is SGHNT and CDR2 YENEEA. Germline trimming cut 5 bases from V and 2 bases from J; bases unmatched to any gene: 8. The CDR3 consists of 16 residues. CDR3 nucleotides: TGTGCCAGCAGCGCCGGGCTAGCGGGGGCACAAGAGACCCAGTACTTC. Its translation is CASSAGLAGAQETQYF.

The chain uses TRBV12-5 and TRBJ2-1; 12 bases match TRBD1. CDR1 is LGHNT, CDR2 FRNRAP, per germline. There are 16 residues in the CDR3. Trimming took 6 bases from V and 9 from J; bases not matched to a gene: 12. The CDR3 coding sequence is TGTGCTAGTGGACCCGACGGGGACAGGGGGCTCGGTGAGCAGTTCTTC. Translation gives CASGPDGDRGLGEQFF.

The V call is TRBV28, the J call TRBJ2-6; tentative D call: TRBD2 (5 bases). The CDR3 loop spans 14 amino acids. V lost 6 bases to trimming and J lost 5 bases, with 11 bases between them. Germline values: CDR1 MDHEN, CDR2 SYDVKM. The DNA of the CDR3 is TGTGCCAGCAGCCCCCCCGGGAGGGCCAACGTCCTGACTTTC. Its protein product is CASSPPGRANVLTF.

This clone has just one count. The rearrangement joins TRBV6-5 to TRBJ1-2, with TRBD1 matching 7 bases. Germline V lookup: CDR1 MNHEY, CDR2 SVGAGI. Trimming took 8 bases from V and 1 from J; bases not matched to a gene: 7. There are 14 residues in the CDR3. CDR3 DNA: TGTGCCAGCTTCGGAGGGGGCATTAACTATGGCTACACCTTC. Protein sequence: CASFGGGINYGYTF.

The V call is TRBV3-1 (or the pseudogene TRBV3-2), the J call TRBJ2-1, with D perhaps matching TRBD2 (6 bases). The germline gives CDR1 LGHDT, CDR2 YNNKEL (reference sequence). V was clipped by 2 bases and J by 6 bases, with 8 bases between them. The CDR3 consists of 13 residues. The DNA for the CDR3 is TGTGCCAGCAGCCAATCGGGGGTCAATGAGCAGTTCTTC. Translated, it gives CASSQSGVNEQFF.

The chain uses TRBV28 and TRBJ2-7, with 15 bases that match TRBD2. Germline CDR1 reads MDHEN; CDR2 reads SYDVKM. V was clipped by 3 bases and J by 7 bases; unmatched bases: 7. The CDR3 runs 16 residues. CDR3 protein: CASSFPRTSGGEEQYF. CDR3 in DNA: TGTGCCAGCAGTTTTCCTAGGACTAGCGGGGGGGAGGAGCAGTACTTC.

The chain has TRBV30 and TRBJ1-4; weak D call: TRBD1 (5 bases). The CDR3 runs to 12 residues. From germline, CDR1 is GTSNPN and CDR2 SVGIG (reference sequence). V lost 3 bases and J 7 bases, leaving 9 bases between the germline ends. The CDR3 is CAWRQDLEKLFF. For the CDR3, the DNA is TGTGCCTGGAGACAGGATCTTGAAAAACTGTTTTTT.

The V and J genes are TRBV11-2 and TRBJ1-1; tentatively, D is TRBD1 (5 bases). The CDR3 extends over 18 amino acids. CDR1 and CDR2 from the germline V gene are SGHAT and FQNNGV. V gave up 1 base and J gave up 0 bases, with 18 bases separating them. The CDR3 bases are TGTGCCAGCAGCTTAGGACAGTTTCGCCGTAACATGAACACTGAAGCTTTCTTT. This gives the protein CASSLGQFRRNMNTEAFF. The full variable domain, with the rest looked up from reference TRBV11-2 and TRBJ1-1, is EAGVAQSPRYKIIEKRQSVAFWCNPISGHATLYWYQQILGQGPKLLIQFQNNGVVDDSQLPKDRFSAERLKGVDSTLKIQPAKLEDSAVYLCASSLGQFRRNMNTEAFFGQGTRLTVV.

The count of this clone is one. The chain links TRBV12-3 or TRBV12-4 to TRBJ1-6, with TRBD1 as a possible D gene (5 bases). Trimming pared 3 bases from V and 14 bases from J, leaving 11 bases between. The CDR3 runs 12 residues. The CDR3 DNA follows: TGTGCCAGCAGTTTGAGCGGGGGTTCCCTCCACTTT. Translated, it gives CASSLSGGSLHF.

This rearrangement joins TRBV5-1 to TRBJ1-6; the D gene is possibly TRBD1 (5 bases). Trimming cost V 0 bases and J 11 bases, with 18 bases left between them. The CDR3 runs to 16 residues. Germline CDR1 is SGHRS and CDR2 is YFSETQ. CDR3 sequence: CASSLAPVGGSAPLHF. CDR3 in DNA: TGCGCCAGCAGCTTGGCCCCTGTCGGGGGGTCGGCACCCCTCCACTTT.

The V call is TRBV2, the J call TRBJ2-7; 9 nucleotides line up with TRBD2. The CDR3 is 17 residues long. Losses at the gene ends were 8 bases for V and 2 bases for J; bases not matched to a gene: 16. From germline, CDR1 is SNHLY and CDR2 FYNNEI. The CDR3 sequence: CASRPGTERGATYEQYF. Here the CDR3 DNA reads TGTGCCAGCCGTCCCGGGACAGAGCGGGGGGCCACCTACGAGCAGTACTTC.

The V call is TRBV6-5, the J call TRBJ1-4; 7 bases match TRBD1. V lost 2 bases and J lost 5; bases outside the gene matches: 2. CDR1 is MNHEY, CDR2 SVGAGI, per germline. This CDR3 region has 14 residues. As DNA, the CDR3 is TGTGCCAGCAGTTACCCCAGGGGGAATGAAAAACTGTTTTTT. The encoded protein is CASSYPRGNEKLFF.

CDR3 DNA sequence: TGTGCCAGCAGTGAACGGACAGGGGATCCTGAAGCTTTCTTT. It codes for CASSERTGDPEAFF. The rearrangement uses TRBV6-1 and TRBJ1-1, with 9 bases matching TRBD1. V was clipped by 2 bases and J by 6 bases; unmatched bases: 4. The CDR3 is 14 residues long. Per the germline V gene, CDR1 is MNHNS and CDR2 is SASEGT.